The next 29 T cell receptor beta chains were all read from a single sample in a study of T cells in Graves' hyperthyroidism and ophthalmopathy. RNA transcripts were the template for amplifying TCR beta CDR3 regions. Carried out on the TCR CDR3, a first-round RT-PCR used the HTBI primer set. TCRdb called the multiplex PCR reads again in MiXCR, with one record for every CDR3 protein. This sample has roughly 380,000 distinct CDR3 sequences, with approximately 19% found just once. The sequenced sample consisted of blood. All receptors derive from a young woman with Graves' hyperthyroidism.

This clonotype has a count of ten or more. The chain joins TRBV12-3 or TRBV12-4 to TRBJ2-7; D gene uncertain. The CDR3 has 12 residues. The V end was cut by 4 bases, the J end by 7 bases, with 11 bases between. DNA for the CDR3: TGTGCCAGCAGTTCCGCTGGGAAGGAGCAGTACTTC. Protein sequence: CASSSAGKEQYF.

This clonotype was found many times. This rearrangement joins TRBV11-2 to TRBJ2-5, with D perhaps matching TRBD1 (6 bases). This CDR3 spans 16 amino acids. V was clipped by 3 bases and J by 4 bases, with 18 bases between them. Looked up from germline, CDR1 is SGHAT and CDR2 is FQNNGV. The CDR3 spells CASSFPGRGFLETQYF. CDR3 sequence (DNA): TGTGCCAGCAGCTTCCCCGGCAGGGGATTTTTAGAGACCCAGTACTTC. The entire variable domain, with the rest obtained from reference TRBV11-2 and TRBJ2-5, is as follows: EAGVAQSPRYKIIEKRQSVAFWCNPISGHATLYWYQQILGQGPKLLIQFQNNGVVDDSQLPKDRFSAERLKGVDSTLKIQPAKLEDSAVYLCASSFPGRGFLETQYFGPGTRLLVL.

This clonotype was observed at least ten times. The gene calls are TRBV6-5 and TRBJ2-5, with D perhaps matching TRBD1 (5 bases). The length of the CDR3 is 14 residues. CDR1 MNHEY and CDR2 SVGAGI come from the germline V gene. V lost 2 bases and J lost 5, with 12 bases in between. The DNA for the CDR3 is TGTGCCAGCAGTTACGGGCGCAGGGTGGAGACCCAGTACTTC. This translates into CASSYGRRVETQYF.

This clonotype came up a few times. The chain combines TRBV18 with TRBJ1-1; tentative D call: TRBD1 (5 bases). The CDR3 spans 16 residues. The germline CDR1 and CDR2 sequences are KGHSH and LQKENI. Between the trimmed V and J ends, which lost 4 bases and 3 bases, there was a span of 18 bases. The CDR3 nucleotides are TGTGCCAGCTCACTCAACCGGTGGCAGGGCGACACTGAAGCTTTCTTT. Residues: CASSLNRWQGDTEAFF.

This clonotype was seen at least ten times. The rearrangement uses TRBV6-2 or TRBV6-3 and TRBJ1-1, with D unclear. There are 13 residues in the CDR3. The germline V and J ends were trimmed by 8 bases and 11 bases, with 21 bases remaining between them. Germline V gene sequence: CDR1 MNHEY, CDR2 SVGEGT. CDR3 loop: CASVGPWTRTAFF. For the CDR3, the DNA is TGTGCCAGCGTAGGCCCATGGACCCGGACGGCTTTCTTT.

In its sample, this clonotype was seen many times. The CDR3 nucleotides are TGTGCCACCCTACCGTGGAGGGAGGGCACTGAAGCTTTCTTT. This encodes CATLPWREGTEAFF. The chain recombines TRBV2 with TRBJ1-1; no reliable D call. V gave up 10 bases and J gave up 4 bases, with 19 bases separating them. Per germline, CDR1 SNHLY and CDR2 FYNNEI. CDR3 length: 14 amino acids.

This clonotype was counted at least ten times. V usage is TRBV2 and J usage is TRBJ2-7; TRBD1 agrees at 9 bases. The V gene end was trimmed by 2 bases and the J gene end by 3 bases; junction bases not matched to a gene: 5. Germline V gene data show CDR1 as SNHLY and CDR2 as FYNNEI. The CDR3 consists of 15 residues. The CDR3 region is CASSELGQGNYEQYF. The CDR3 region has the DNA TGTGCCAGCAGTGAATTAGGACAGGGGAACTACGAGCAGTACTTC.

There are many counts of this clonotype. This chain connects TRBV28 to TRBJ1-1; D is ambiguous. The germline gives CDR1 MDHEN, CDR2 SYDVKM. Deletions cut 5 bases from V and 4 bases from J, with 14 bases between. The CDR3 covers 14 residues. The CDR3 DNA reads TGTGCCAGCAGTCCGGTGATCCCGGCCACTGAAGCTTTCTTT. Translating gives CASSPVIPATEAFF.

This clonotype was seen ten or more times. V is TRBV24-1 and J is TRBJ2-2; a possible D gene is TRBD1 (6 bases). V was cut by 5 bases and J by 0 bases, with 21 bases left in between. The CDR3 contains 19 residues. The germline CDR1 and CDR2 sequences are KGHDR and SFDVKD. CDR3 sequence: CATSVVGPGQGTNTGELFF. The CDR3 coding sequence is TGTGCCACCAGTGTCGTTGGCCCGGGGCAGGGGACGAACACCGGGGAGCTGTTTTTT.

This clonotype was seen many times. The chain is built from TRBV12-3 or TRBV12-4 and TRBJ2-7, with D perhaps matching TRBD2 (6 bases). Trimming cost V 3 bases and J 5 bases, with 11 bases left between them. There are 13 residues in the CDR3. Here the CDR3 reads CASSFGGVHEQYF. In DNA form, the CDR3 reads TGTGCCAGCAGTTTTGGAGGGGTCCACGAGCAGTACTTC.

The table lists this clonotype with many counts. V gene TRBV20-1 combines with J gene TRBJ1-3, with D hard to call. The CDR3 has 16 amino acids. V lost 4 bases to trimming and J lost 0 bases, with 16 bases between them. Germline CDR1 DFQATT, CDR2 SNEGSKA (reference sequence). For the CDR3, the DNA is TGCAGTGCTACCCCGGGCTCCGCTTACTCTGGAAACACCATATATTTT. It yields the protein CSATPGSAYSGNTIYF.

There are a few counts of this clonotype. This CDR3 is CASSRDRAPSNTGELFF. The CDR3 DNA reads TGTGCCAGTAGCAGGGACAGGGCCCCATCGAACACCGGGGAGCTGTTTTTT. The chain carries TRBV9 and TRBJ2-2, with 9 nucleotides matching TRBD1. V was clipped by 8 bases and J by 0 bases; unmatched bases: 11. Germline V gene sequence: CDR1 SGDLS, CDR2 YYNGEE. This CDR3 spans 17 amino acids.

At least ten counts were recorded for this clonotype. This CDR3 is CASSPRQNSGNTIYF. CDR3 coding DNA: TGTGCCAGCAGTCCCCGACAGAACTCTGGAAACACCATATATTTT. The chain employs TRBV28 and TRBJ1-3; tentative D call: TRBD1 (5 bases). Looked up from germline, CDR1 is MDHEN and CDR2 is SYDVKM. Trimming left V 5 bases short and J 0 bases short, with 11 bases between. The CDR3 sequence is 15 residues long. The full variable domain, in which reference TRBV28 and TRBJ1-3 provide the parts outside the CDR3, is DVKVTQSSRYLVKRTGEKVFLECVQDMDHENMFWYRQDPGLGLRLIYFSYDVKMKEKGDIPEGYSVSREKKERFSLILESASTNQTSMYLCASSPRQNSGNTIYFGEGSWLTVV.

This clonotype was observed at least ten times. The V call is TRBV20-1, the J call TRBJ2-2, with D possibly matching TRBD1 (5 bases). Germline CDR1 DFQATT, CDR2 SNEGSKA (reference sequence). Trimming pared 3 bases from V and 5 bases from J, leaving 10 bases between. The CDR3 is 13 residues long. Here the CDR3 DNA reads TGCAGTGCTAGTCGTAGGGGTACCGGGGAGCTGTTTTTT. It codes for CSASRRGTGELFF.

CDR3 region: CASKYARQGADQPQHF. The CDR3 DNA is TGTGCCAGCAAGTACGCAAGACAGGGGGCGGACCAGCCCCAGCATTTT. This chain connects TRBV12-3 or TRBV12-4 to TRBJ1-5; 10 nucleotides match TRBD1. Unmatched junction bases numbered 13, after V lost 7 bases and J lost 7 bases. This CDR3 has 16 amino acids.

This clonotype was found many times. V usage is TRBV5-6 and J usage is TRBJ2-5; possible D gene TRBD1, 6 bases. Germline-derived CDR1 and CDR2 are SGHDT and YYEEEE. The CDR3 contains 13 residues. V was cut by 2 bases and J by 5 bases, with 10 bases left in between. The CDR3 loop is CASSFDRLETQYF. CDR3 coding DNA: TGTGCCAGCAGCTTCGACAGGTTGGAGACCCAGTACTTC. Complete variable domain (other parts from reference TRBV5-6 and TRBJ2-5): DAGVTQSPTHLIKTRGQQVTLRCSPKSGHDTVSWYQQALGQGPQFIFQYYEEEERQRGNFPDRFSGHQFPNYSSELNVNALLLGDSALYLCASSFDRLETQYFGPGTRLLVL.

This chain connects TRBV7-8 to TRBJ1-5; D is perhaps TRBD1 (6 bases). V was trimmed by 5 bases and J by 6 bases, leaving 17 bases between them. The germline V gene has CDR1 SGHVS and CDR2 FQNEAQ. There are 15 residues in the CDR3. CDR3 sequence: CASSLQGLVGQPQHF. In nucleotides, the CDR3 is TGTGCCAGCAGCCTTCAGGGGTTGGTAGGTCAGCCCCAGCATTTT.

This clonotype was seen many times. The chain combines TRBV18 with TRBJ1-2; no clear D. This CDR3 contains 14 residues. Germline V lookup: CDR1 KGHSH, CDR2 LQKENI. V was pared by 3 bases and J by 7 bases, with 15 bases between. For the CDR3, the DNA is TGTGCCAGCTCACCCGAGCAGGTGGTTGGTGGCTACACCTTC. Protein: CASSPEQVVGGYTF.

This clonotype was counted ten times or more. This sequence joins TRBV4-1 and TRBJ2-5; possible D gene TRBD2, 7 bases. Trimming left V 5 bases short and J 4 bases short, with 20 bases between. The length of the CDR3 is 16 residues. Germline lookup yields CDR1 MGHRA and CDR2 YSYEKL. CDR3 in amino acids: CASSNILSGGRETQYF. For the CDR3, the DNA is TGCGCCAGCAGCAACATTCTGTCGGGGGGCCGAGAGACCCAGTACTTC.

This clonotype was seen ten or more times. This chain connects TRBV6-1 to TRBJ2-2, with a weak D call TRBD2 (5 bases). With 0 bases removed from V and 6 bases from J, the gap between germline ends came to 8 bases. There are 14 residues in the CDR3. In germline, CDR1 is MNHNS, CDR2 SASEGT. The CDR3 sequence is CASSEAAEAGELFF. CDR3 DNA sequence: TGTGCCAGCAGTGAAGCGGCGGAGGCCGGGGAGCTGTTTTTT.

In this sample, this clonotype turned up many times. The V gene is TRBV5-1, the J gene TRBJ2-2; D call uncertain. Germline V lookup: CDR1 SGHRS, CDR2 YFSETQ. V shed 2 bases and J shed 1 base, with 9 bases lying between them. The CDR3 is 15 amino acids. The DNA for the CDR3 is TGCGCCAGCAGCTTAACGGGTATGAACACCGGGGAGCTGTTTTTT. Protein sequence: CASSLTGMNTGELFF.

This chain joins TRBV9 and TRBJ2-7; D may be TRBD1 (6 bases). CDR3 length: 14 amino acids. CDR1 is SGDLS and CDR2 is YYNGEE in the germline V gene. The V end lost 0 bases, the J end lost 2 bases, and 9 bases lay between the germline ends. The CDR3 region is CASSVEEGAYEQYF. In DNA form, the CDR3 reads TGTGCCAGCAGCGTAGAAGAGGGGGCCTACGAGCAGTACTTC.

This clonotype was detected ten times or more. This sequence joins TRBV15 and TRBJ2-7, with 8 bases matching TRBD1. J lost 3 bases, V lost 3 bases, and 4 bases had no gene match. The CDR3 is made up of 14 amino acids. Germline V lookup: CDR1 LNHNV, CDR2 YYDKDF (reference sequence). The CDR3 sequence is CATSRGDRIYEQYF. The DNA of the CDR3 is TGTGCCACCAGCAGGGGGGACAGGATCTACGAGCAGTACTTC.

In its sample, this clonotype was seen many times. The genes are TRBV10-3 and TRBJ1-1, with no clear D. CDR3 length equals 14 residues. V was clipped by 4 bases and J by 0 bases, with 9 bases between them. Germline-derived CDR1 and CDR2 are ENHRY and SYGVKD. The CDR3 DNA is TGTGCCATCAGTGTCCGGAACATGAACACTGAAGCTTTCTTT. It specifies CAISVRNMNTEAFF.

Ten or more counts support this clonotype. CDR3 coding DNA: TGTGCCAGCAGTGAAGGGCGACACCCCAACTATGGCTACACCTTC. This encodes CASSEGRHPNYGYTF. The chain employs TRBV6-1 and TRBJ1-2, with no clear D. Germline assignment: CDR1 MNHNS and CDR2 SASEGT. This CDR3 region has 15 residues. The ends were cut back, 1 base at V and 2 bases at J, with 11 bases in the middle.

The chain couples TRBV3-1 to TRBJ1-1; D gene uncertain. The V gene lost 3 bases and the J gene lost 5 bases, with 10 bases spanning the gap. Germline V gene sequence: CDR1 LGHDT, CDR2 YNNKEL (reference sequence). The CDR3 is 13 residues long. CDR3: CASSHQSVTEAFF. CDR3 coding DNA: TGTGCCAGCAGCCATCAAAGCGTTACTGAAGCTTTCTTT.

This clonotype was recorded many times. The CDR3 bases are TGTGCCAGCTCACCGATGACAGGAGAGCAGTACTTC. Translated: CASSPMTGEQYF. The chain is built from TRBV18 and TRBJ2-7; weak D call: TRBD1 (6 bases). This CDR3 region has 12 residues. V dropped 3 bases and J dropped 7 bases, with 10 bases sitting between them. Per germline, CDR1 KGHSH and CDR2 LQKENI.

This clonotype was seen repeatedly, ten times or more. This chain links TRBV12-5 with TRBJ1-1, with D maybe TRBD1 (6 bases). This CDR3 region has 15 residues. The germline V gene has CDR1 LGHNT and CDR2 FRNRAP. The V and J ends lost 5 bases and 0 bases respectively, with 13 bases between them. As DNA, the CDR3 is TGTGCTAGTGGTAATCAGGGGTACATGAACACTGAAGCTTTCTTT. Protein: CASGNQGYMNTEAFF.

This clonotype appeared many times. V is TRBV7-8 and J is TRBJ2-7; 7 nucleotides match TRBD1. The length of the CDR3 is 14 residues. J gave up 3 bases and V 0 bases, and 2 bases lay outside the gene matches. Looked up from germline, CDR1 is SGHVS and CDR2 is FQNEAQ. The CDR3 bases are TGTGCCAGCAGCTTAGCGAACAGGGGCTACGAGCAGTACTTC. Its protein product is CASSLANRGYEQYF.